Listed below are T cell receptor beta chains from one sample, sequenced in a study of T-cell reconstitution after alpha-beta-depleted transplantation in children. Via MiXCR, TCRdb re-called the PCR reads, giving one row per CDR3 protein. The sample yields about 360,000 distinct CDR3 sequences, about 14% seen once. Sequencing used PBMCs, obtained from the stem cell graft. These TCRs come from a human donor who donated a stem cell graft to a child with Fanconi anemia. Each CDR3 is given with its conserved first and last residue. A D gene is named only where the DNA matches it firmly.

V	J	D	CDR3
TRBV7-6	TRBJ1-1	TRBD1	CASSAYRGNTEAFF
TRBV20-1	TRBJ2-2	-	CCARDTLQADTGELFF
TRBV6-2/TRBV6-3	TRBJ1-2	-	CASTARAFYGYTF
TRBV5-1	TRBJ2-3	-	CASSLLGYGTDTQYF
TRBV4-3	TRBJ1-1	-	CASSQDYWGSEAFF
TRBV6-2/TRBV6-3	TRBJ1-1	-	CASSYYPGRAAFF
TRBV6-5	TRBJ2-5	-	CASSYWSPTSVETQYF
TRBV20-1	TRBJ2-1	TRBD2	CSARGAGGPYNEQFF
TRBV20-1	TRBJ2-7	TRBD1	CSASPQTTGFEQYF
TRBV5-5	TRBJ1-3	-	CASSPDIPRAGNTIYF
TRBV18	TRBJ1-3	TRBD1	CASSPTGTGPGNTIYF
TRBV28	TRBJ2-1	-	CAVGPYNEQFF
TRBV7-2	TRBJ2-3	-	CASTPTLGRDTQYF
TRBV20-1	TRBJ1-2	TRBD1	CSAPTGGRVDWSLYGYTF
TRBV12-3/TRBV12-4	TRBJ2-2	TRBD2	CASSSGGGNTGELFF
TRBV6-1	TRBJ1-5	-	CASSEAGNQPQHF
TRBV11-1	TRBJ2-3	TRBD2	CASSFPTIRLAGIDTQYF
TRBV19	TRBJ2-1	TRBD1	CASSISWGQGENEQFF
TRBV7-9	TRBJ2-2	-	CASSLVSGVNTGELFF
TRBV7-9	TRBJ2-5	TRBD1	CASSRGTGDQETQYF
TRBV7-2	TRBJ2-7	TRBD2	CASSLESGGNYEQYF